One TCR beta chain is described in this entry. Sequenced by immunoSEQ multiplex PCR; TCRdb stores in-frame clones only, minus some. The sample records over 250,000 clones, about nine tenths being singletons. The data are from a study of blood T cell repertoires in COVID-19. Germline lookup yields CDR1 SGDLS and CDR2 YYNGEE. Trimming pared 3 bases from V and 0 bases from J, leaving 12 bases between. The CDR3 extends over 15 amino acids. The origin of this receptor is a woman aged 55-69 years who had recovered from COVID-19. The chain carries TRBV9 and TRBJ1-1; tentative D call: TRBD1 (5 bases). Sequencing was done on a sample of PBMCs or T cells enriched from blood (not recorded which). This CDR3 is CASSGGHGLNTEAFF. The CDR3 DNA reads TGTGCCAGCAGCGGTGGACATGGCCTGAACACTGAAGCTTTCTTT.